Listed below are T cell receptor beta chains from one sample, sequenced in a study of Ad26.COV2.S vaccination and SARS-CoV-2 variants. Assay: immunoSEQ multiplex PCR; the TCRdb copy retains only in-frame clones and omits some. This sample carries 510,000 or so clones, 87% of them seen once, and the ten largest clones take roughly 13%. The starting material was peripheral blood, obtained in a trial of Ad26.COV2.S vaccine versus placebo. The source is a person aged 18-60 years who received the Ad26.COV2.S COVID-19 vaccine or a placebo. CDR3s leave out the opening cysteine and the closing phenylalanine or tryptophan.

v_gene,j_gene,CDR3aa
TRBV4-3,TRBJ2-1,ASSQGDPSYNEQF
TRBV9,TRBJ2-2,ASSVAQGAPGELF
TRBV27,TRBJ1-6,ASSFRGGFSPLH
TRBV12-3/TRBV12-4,TRBJ2-1,ASSIQGLQF
TRBV9,TRBJ2-3,ASSAGTLGTDTQY
TRBV29-1,TRBJ2-2,SARQGFTGELF
TRBV5-6,TRBJ2-5,ASSRKLAPPETQY
TRBV5-6,TRBJ2-3,ASSRLRTVGLDTQY
TRBV7-2,TRBJ2-7,ASSLAWAGRPSYEQY
TRBV7-9,TRBJ2-2,ASSLDLESGELF
TRBV28,TRBJ2-3,ASSIAGGTDTQY
TRBV5-1,TRBJ2-7,ASSWREGPYEQY
TRBV7-2,TRBJ2-7,ASGGGGPVYEQY
TRBV30,TRBJ2-7,AWTTGYEQY
TRBV6-2/TRBV6-3,TRBJ1-5,ASSARTDWDQPQH
TRBV6-5,TRBJ2-3,ASSSNILPFTQY
TRBV7-9,TRBJ2-7,ASSDVYGGAIYEQY
TRBV11-2,TRBJ2-7,ASSAKSEQY
TRBV5-1,TRBJ2-7,ASSHGWQGGYEQY
TRBV5-1,TRBJ2-7,ASSLDGGPGQQY
TRBV20-1,TRBJ1-1,SALWDPEAF
TRBV6-6,TRBJ2-1,ASSRLAGSSYNEQF
TRBV5-5,TRBJ1-1,ASSLVGTAEAF
TRBV30,TRBJ2-7,AGWTSGTYEQY
TRBV7-2,TRBJ1-5,ASSPDRGPQH
TRBV6-1,TRBJ2-3,ASSEWLGLAGGDIGDTQY
TRBV2,TRBJ2-1,ASSEAGTGTSGYNEQF
TRBV7-2,TRBJ1-1,ASSLRVMNTEAF
TRBV18,TRBJ2-7,ASSLKQAPHEQY
TRBV30,TRBJ1-2,AWISPGREGYGYT
TRBV19,TRBJ1-4,ASSIRLHNEKLF